Each of the 23 T cell receptor beta chains below was sequenced from the same sample in a study of CD8 T cells in ankylosing spondylitis. TCRdb called the 5' RACE reads again in MiXCR, with one record for every CDR3 protein. This sample has approximately 300,000 distinct CDR3 sequences; 15% to 25% occur once, and the top ten carry around 7.8%. Material: blood, either unsorted or a sorted T cell fraction (not recorded which). These receptors came from a male donor with ankylosing spondylitis or in good health (not recorded which).

This clonotype occurred a few times. The rearrangement uses TRBV7-2 and TRBJ2-1, with TRBD2 matching 9 bases. J lost 4 bases, V lost 0 bases, and 4 bases had no gene match. Germline V CDR1 and CDR2: SGHTA, FQGNSA. This CDR3 region has 16 residues. The CDR3 loop reads CASSLAPSGAYNEQFF. The CDR3 DNA reads TGTGCCAGCAGCTTAGCGCCTAGCGGGGCGTACAATGAGCAGTTCTTC.

For this clonotype: This may come from a read error, since a much larger clone is one base off. DNA for the CDR3: TGTGCCAGCAACCACGGGACTAGCCCCTCCACAGATACGCAGTATTTT. This sequence encodes CASNHGTSPSTDTQYF. The chain uses TRBV11-2 and TRBJ2-3; the match to TRBD2 covers 9 bases. Germline-derived CDR1 and CDR2 are SGHAT and FQNNGV. The CDR3 spans 16 residues. With V trimmed by 7 bases and J by 2 bases, 10 bases remained unmatched.

This clonotype occurred a few times. The V call is TRBV9, the J call TRBJ1-1, with D uncertain. The V gene lost 0 bases and the J gene lost 0 bases, with 9 bases spanning the gap. Germline V gives CDR1 SGDLS, CDR2 YYNGEE. CDR3 length: 15 amino acids. CDR3 coding DNA: TGTGCCAGCAGCGTAGGTGACACGTTGAACACTGAAGCTTTCTTT. Translated: CASSVGDTLNTEAFF. The full variable domain, with the rest looked up from reference TRBV9 and TRBJ1-1, is DSGVTQTPKHLITATGQRVTLRCSPRSGDLSVYWYQQSLDQGLQFLIQYYNGEERAKGNILERFSAQQFPDLHSELNLSSLELGDSALYFCASSVGDTLNTEAFFGQGTRLTVV.

The chain recombines TRBV5-1 with TRBJ2-7; a weak D match, TRBD2 (6 bases). In germline, CDR1 is SGHRS, CDR2 YFSETQ. Trimming took off 1 base at V and 1 base at J, with 9 bases between the two ends. This CDR3 is 14 amino acids long. The CDR3 DNA sequence: TGCGCCAGCAGCTTGACCGCGGGATCCTACGAGCAGTACGTC. Translating it yields CASSLTAGSYEQYV.

The genes are TRBV12-3 or TRBV12-4 and TRBJ2-7, with a possible D match to TRBD1 (7 bases). The CDR3 is made up of 15 amino acids. Trimming pared 2 bases from V and 6 bases from J, leaving 17 bases between. This CDR3 reads CASSLLGRGDSEQYV. The DNA for the CDR3 is TGTGCCAGCAGTTTATTGGGCAGGGGGGACTCCGAGCAGTACGTC.

The rearrangement uses TRBV20-1 and TRBJ1-2; perhaps TRBD1 as D (6 bases). Germline V gene data show CDR1 as DFQATT and CDR2 as SNEGSKA (reference sequence). V lost 5 bases to trimming and J lost 4 bases, with 14 bases between them. This CDR3 is built from 13 residues. CDR3 sequence reads: CSASDTDSYGYTF. CDR3 nucleotides: TGCAGTGCTTCGGATACGGACAGCTATGGCTACACCTTC.

Remarks on this clonotype: This clone may be a read error of a much larger clone one base away. CDR3 residues: CSAPEEGRTKAFF. The CDR3 DNA follows: TGCAGTGCTCCTGAGGAAGGCAGGACTAAAGCTTTCTTT. The rearrangement uses TRBV20-1 and TRBJ1-1, with no clear D. The V gene's germline CDR1 is DFQATT and CDR2 SNEGSKA (reference sequence). CDR3 size: 13 residues. The V end was cut by 5 bases, the J end by 9 bases, with 19 bases between.

A few counts support this clonotype. The chain joins TRBV12-3 or TRBV12-4 to TRBJ2-2, with D maybe TRBD1 (6 bases). The CDR3 has 15 residues. Between the trimmed V and J ends, which lost 3 bases and 7 bases, there was a span of 15 bases. Here the CDR3 DNA reads TGTGCCAGCAGTTTGGGGGACACCTCAGGCGGGGAGCTGTTTTTT. Its translation is CASSLGDTSGGELFF.

This clonotype was seen only a few times. J is TRBJ2-5 and V is TRBV7-8; 14 bases align to TRBD2. With 5 bases clipped from V and 5 bases from J, the junction kept 7 bases outside the gene matches. CDR1 and CDR2 (germline): SGHVS, FQNEAQ. This CDR3 spans 16 amino acids. The DNA of the CDR3 is TGTGCCAGCAGCACCCGACTAGCGGGAGGGGGGGAGACCCAGTACTTC. It is translated as CASSTRLAGGGETQYF.

This clonotype has more than one count but fewer than ten. The genes are TRBV29-1 and TRBJ2-3; possible D gene TRBD1, 5 bases. There are 14 residues in the CDR3. Germline V lookup: CDR1 SQVTM, CDR2 ANQGSEA. Trimming stripped 1 base from V and 0 bases from J, with 8 bases between. CDR3 sequence reads: CSVEGAGSTDTQYF. The DNA of the CDR3 is TGCAGCGTTGAAGGGGCAGGGAGCACAGATACGCAGTATTTT.

This clonotype appeared many times. The junction departs from germline at one end; a sequencing error may be responsible. The V call is TRBV12-3 or TRBV12-4, the J call TRBJ1-1; no clear D. CDR3 length: 13 amino acids. CDR3 amino acids: CATSGLLNTEAFF. CDR3 DNA: TGTGCCACCAGTGGACTTTTGAACACTGAAGCTTTCTTT.

The V call is TRBV4-1, the J call TRBJ1-4; D perhaps matches TRBD1 (6 bases). CDR3 length equals 18 residues. V dropped 4 bases and J dropped 5 bases, with 23 bases sitting between them. Germline V gene data show CDR1 as MGHRA and CDR2 as YSYEKL. The DNA for the CDR3 is TGCGCCAGCAGCCCCCGATTGCGGGGGGGCGCGGGAAATGAAAAACTGTTTTTT. Amino acids: CASSPRLRGGAGNEKLFF.

This clonotype has more than one count but fewer than ten. This chain connects TRBV29-1 to TRBJ1-2, with TRBD1 matching over 7 bases. CDR3 size: 11 residues. The J segment lost 6 bases and the V segment lost 6 bases, leaving 4 bases of the junction unmatched. CDR1 SQVTM and CDR2 ANQGSEA come from the germline V gene. CDR3 in DNA: TGCAGCGTGCTCGGGACAGATGGCTACACCTTC. Encoded protein: CSVLGTDGYTF.

This clonotype was counted ten times or more. The V call is TRBV6-1, the J call TRBJ2-4; a possible D gene is TRBD1 (5 bases). The CDR3 contains 16 residues. Per the germline V gene, CDR1 is MNHNS and CDR2 is SASEGT. Trimming stripped 6 bases from V and 2 bases from J, with 17 bases between. The CDR3 region has the DNA TGTGCCAGCAGCGACAGAAGTATAGCCTCCAAAAACATTCAGTACTTC. As protein: CASSDRSIASKNIQYF.

This clonotype was observed at least ten times. The chain is built from TRBV6-1 and TRBJ1-2; D remains ambiguous. This CDR3 comprises 14 residues. V dropped 8 bases and J dropped 7 bases, with 20 bases sitting between them. The germline V gene encodes CDR1 MNHNS and CDR2 SASEGT. The CDR3 DNA reads TGTGCCAGCTCCCCGTGGCCCTTAACGGGTGGCTACACCTTC. It specifies CASSPWPLTGGYTF.

This clonotype was counted between two and nine times. This sequence joins TRBV11-2 and TRBJ2-1; 9 bases align to TRBD2. The CDR3 loop spans 16 amino acids. Looked up from germline, CDR1 is SGHAT and CDR2 is FQNNGV. With V trimmed by 4 bases and J by 3 bases, 7 bases remained unmatched. The CDR3 DNA reads TGTGCCAGCAGCTATTTAGCGGGAGCTATCTACAATGAGCAGTTCTTC. As protein: CASSYLAGAIYNEQFF.

The V gene is TRBV7-8, the J gene TRBJ2-2; 10 bases line up with TRBD1. This CDR3 is 16 amino acids long. CDR1 is SGHVS and CDR2 is FQNEAQ in the germline V gene. J gave up 7 bases and V 4 bases, and 9 bases lay outside the gene matches. The CDR3: CASSSDPGTGVGELFF. CDR3 coding DNA: TGTGCCAGCAGCTCAGACCCCGGGACAGGGGTCGGGGAGCTGTTTTTT.

This clonotype was picked up a small number of times. The chain employs TRBV20-1 and TRBJ1-3, with D unclear. CDR3 length: 11 residues. V was trimmed by 6 bases and J by 3 bases, leaving 6 bases between them. The V gene's germline CDR1 is DFQATT and CDR2 SNEGSKA (reference sequence). In DNA, the CDR3 is TGCAGTGCCCTTGATGGAAACACCATATATTTT. Its translation is CSALDGNTIYF.

The rearrangement uses TRBV27 and TRBJ2-2, with 8 bases matching TRBD1. Germline V gene data show CDR1 as MNHEY and CDR2 as SMNVEV (reference sequence). V shed 3 bases and J 6 bases; nucleotides not matched to a gene: 9. The CDR3 sequence is 16 residues long. CDR3 in amino acids: CASSLLLQGGAGELFF. CDR3 in DNA: TGTGCCAGCAGTTTGCTGCTACAGGGGGGCGCCGGGGAGCTGTTTTTT.

V usage is TRBV20-1 and J usage is TRBJ2-5; D remains unclear. The CDR3 loop spans 11 amino acids. V dropped 3 bases and J dropped 3 bases, with 5 bases sitting between them. In germline, CDR1 is DFQATT, CDR2 SNEGSKA (reference sequence). CDR3 amino acids: CSASSKETQYF. CDR3 coding DNA: TGCAGTGCTAGTTCCAAAGAGACCCAGTACTTC.

This clonotype has only a few counts. The chain carries TRBV5-1 and TRBJ2-4; tentatively, D is TRBD1 or TRBD2 (5 bases each). This CDR3 spans 16 amino acids. Germline CDR1 reads SGHRS; CDR2 reads YFSETQ. V dropped 0 bases and J dropped 8 bases, with 18 bases sitting between them. CDR3 sequence reads: CASSLAGTSIGDIQYF. In nucleotides, the CDR3 is TGCGCCAGCAGCTTGGCCGGGACGTCAATTGGGGACATTCAGTACTTC. Full variable domain (missing parts from reference TRBV5-1 and TRBJ2-4): KAGVTQTPRYLIKTRGQQVTLSCSPISGHRSVSWYQQTPGQGLQFLFEYFSETQRNKGNFPGRFSGRQFSNSRSEMNVSTLELGDSALYLCASSLAGTSIGDIQYFGAGTRLSVL.

In its sample, this clonotype was seen many times. V and J are TRBV3-1 and TRBJ1-2; D is unresolved. With 0 bases removed from V and 0 bases from J, the gap between germline ends came to 8 bases. The germline V gene encodes CDR1 LGHDT and CDR2 YNNKEL (reference sequence). The CDR3 has 15 amino acids. Here the CDR3 reads CASSQEGLTNYGYTF. CDR3 in DNA: TGTGCCAGCAGCCAAGAAGGGCTGACTAACTATGGCTACACCTTC.

This chain uses TRBV12-3 or TRBV12-4 with TRBJ1-1; 7 nucleotides match TRBD1. J lost 1 base, V lost 4 bases, and 6 bases had no gene match. There are 15 residues in the CDR3. CDR3 sequence: CASSSQGGPNTEAFF. CDR3 in DNA: TGTGCCAGCAGTTCCCAGGGGGGGCCGAACACTGAAGCTTTCTTT.